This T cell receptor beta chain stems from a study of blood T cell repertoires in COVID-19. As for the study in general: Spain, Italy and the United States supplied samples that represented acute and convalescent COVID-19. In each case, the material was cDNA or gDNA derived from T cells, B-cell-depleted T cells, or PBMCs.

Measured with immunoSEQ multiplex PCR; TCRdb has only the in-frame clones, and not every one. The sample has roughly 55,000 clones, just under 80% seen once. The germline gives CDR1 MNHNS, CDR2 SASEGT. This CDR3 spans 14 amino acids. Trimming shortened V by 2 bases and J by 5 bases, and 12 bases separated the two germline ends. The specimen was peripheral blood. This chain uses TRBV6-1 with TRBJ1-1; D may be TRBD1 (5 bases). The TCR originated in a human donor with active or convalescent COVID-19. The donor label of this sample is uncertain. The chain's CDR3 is CASSETGLGTEAFF. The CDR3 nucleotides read TGTGCCAGCAGTGAAACAGGATTAGGAACTGAAGCTTTCTTT.